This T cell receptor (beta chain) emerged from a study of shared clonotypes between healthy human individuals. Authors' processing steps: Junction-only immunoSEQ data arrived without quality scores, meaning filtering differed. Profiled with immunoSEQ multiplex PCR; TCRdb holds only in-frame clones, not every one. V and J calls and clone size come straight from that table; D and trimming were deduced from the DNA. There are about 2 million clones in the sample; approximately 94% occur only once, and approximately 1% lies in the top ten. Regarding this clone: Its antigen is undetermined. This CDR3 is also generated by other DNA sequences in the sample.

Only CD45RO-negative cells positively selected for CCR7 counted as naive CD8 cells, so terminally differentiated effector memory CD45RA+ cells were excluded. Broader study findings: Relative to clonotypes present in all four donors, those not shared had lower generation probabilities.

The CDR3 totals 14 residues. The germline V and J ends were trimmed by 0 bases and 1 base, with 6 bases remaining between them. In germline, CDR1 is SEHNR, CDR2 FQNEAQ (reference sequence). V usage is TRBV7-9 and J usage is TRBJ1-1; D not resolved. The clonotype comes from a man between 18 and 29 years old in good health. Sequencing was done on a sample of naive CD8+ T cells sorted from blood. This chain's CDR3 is CASSLAAGNTEAFF. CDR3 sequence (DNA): TGTGCCAGCAGCTTAGCGGCGGGGAACACTGAAGCTTTCTTT.